The present entry profiles one TCR beta chain with its context. Its antigen is unidentified. In the PCR, 60 Vbeta and 13 Jbeta primers were used. Some clones are missing from TCRdb's copy, which holds only in-frame ones; the method was immunoSEQ multiplex PCR. The sample contains under 130,000 clones, nearly 85% of which appear only once. The V gene's germline CDR1 is SGHDT and CDR2 YYEEEE. Trimming removed 1 base from V and 8 bases from J, with 15 bases in between. CDR3 size: 15 residues. The data were obtained in a study of cytomegalovirus exposure and HLA in healthy donors. Whole-study results and caveats: Cytomegalovirus-associated TCR beta chains were listed, numbering under 200.

Specimen: PBMCs. This sequence was found in a young man in good health and CMV-seronegative. This rearrangement joins TRBV5-6 to TRBJ1-4; a possible D gene is TRBD1 (5 bases). The CDR3 DNA reads as TGTGCCAGCAGCTTGTCGGAACAGGTTGGGGAAAAACTGTTTTTT. The encoded protein is CASSLSEQVGEKLFF.